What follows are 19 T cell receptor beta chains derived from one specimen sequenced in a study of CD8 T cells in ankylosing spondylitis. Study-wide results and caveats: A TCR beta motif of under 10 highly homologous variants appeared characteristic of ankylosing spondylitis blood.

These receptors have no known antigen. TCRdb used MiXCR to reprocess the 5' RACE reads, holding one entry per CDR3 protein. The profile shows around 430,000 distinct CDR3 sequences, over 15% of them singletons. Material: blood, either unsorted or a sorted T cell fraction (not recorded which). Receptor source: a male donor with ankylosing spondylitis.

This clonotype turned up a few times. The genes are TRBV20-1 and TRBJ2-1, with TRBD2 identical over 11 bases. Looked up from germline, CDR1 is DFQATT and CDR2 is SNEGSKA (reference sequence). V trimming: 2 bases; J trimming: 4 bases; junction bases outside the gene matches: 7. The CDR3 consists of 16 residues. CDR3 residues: CSARTLAGADYNEQFF. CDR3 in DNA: TGCAGTGCTAGAACACTAGCGGGGGCTGATTACAATGAGCAGTTCTTC.

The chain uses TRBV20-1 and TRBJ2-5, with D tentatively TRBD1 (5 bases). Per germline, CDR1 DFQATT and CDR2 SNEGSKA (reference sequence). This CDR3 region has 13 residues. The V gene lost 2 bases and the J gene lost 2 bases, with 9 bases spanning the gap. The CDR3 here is CSARTRVQETQYF. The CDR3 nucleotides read TGCAGTGCTAGAACCAGGGTTCAAGAGACCCAGTACTTC.

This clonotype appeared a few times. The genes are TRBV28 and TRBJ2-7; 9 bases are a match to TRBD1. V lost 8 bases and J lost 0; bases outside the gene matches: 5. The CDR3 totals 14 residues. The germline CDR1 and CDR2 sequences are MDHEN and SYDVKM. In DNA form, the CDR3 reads TGTGCCAGCGGAGGGACAGGGAGCTCCTACGAGCAGTACTTC. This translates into CASGGTGSSYEQYF.

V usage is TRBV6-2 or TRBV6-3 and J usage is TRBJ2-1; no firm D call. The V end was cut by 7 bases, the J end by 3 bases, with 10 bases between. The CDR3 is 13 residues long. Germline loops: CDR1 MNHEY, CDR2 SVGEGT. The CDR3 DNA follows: TGTGCCAGCAACAAAGACAACTACAATGAGCAGTTCTTC. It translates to CASNKDNYNEQFF.

The CDR3: CASSPLAGAFYNEQFF. DNA of the CDR3: TGTGCCAGCAGTCCGCTAGCGGGAGCGTTCTACAATGAGCAGTTCTTC. The chain recombines TRBV6-2 or TRBV6-3 with TRBJ2-1, with TRBD2 matching 10 bases. CDR1 and CDR2 from the germline V gene are MNHEY and SVGEGT. The CDR3 length is 16 residues. The junction had 7 bases not matched to a gene; V was cut back by 5 bases and J by 3 bases.

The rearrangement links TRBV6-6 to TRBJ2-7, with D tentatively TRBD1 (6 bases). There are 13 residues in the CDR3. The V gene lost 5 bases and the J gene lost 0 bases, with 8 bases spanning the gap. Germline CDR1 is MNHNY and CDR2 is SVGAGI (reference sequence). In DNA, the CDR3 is TGTGCCAGCAGTGGCAGGGGCTCCTACGAGCAGTACTTC. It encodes CASSGRGSYEQYF.

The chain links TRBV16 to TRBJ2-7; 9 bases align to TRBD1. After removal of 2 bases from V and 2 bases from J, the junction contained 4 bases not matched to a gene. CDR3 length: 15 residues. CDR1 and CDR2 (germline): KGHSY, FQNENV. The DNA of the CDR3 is TGTGCCAGCAGCCAAGCCGGGACAGGGCCCTACGAGCAGTACTTC. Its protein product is CASSQAGTGPYEQYF. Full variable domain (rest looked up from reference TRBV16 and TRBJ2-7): GEEVAQTPKHLVRGEGQKAKLYCAPIKGHSYVFWYQQVLKNEFKFLISFQNENVFDETGMPKERFSAKCLPNSPCSLEIQATKLEDSAVYFCASSQAGTGPYEQYFGPGTRLTVT.

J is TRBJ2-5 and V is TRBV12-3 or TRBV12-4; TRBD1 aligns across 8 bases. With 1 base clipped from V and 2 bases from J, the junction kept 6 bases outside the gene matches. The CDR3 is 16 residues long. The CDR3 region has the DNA TGTGCCAGCAGTTTAGGCCCCGGACAGGGACAAGAGACCCAGTACTTC. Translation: CASSLGPGQGQETQYF.

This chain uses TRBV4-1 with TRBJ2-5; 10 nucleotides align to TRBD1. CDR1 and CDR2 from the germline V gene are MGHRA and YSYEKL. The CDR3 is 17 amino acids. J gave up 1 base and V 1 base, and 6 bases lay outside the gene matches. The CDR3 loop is CASSQAGQGLSQETQYF. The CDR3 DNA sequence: TGCGCCAGCAGCCAAGCGGGACAGGGGCTGTCCCAAGAGACCCAGTACTTC.

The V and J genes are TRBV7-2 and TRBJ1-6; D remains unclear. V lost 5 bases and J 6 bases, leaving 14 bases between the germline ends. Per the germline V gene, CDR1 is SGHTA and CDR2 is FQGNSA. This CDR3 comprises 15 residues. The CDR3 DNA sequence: TGTGCCAGCAGCGCCTCGGGAAGGGCTAATTCACCCCTCCACTTT. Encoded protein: CASSASGRANSPLHF.

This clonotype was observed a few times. The CDR3 loop reads CASSTRTGYNSPLHF. For the CDR3, the DNA is TGTGCCAGCAGTACCCGGACAGGGTATAATTCACCCCTCCACTTT. V gene TRBV6-1 combines with J gene TRBJ1-6; the match to TRBD1 covers 8 bases. This CDR3 contains 15 residues. Looked up from germline, CDR1 is MNHNS and CDR2 is SASEGT. V lost 5 bases, J lost 4 bases, and 4 bases stayed unmatched.

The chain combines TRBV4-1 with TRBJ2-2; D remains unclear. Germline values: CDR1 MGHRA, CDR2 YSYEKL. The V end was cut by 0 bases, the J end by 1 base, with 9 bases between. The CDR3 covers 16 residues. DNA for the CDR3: TGCGCCAGCAGCCAAGAGCGTTCAGGGAACACCGGGGAGCTGTTTTTT. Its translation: CASSQERSGNTGELFF.

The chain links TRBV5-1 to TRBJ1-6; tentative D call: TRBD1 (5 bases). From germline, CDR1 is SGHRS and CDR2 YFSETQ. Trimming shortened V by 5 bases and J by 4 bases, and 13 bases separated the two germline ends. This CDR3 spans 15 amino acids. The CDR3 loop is CASRETENYNSPLHF. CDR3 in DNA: TGCGCCAGCAGGGAGACAGAGAATTATAATTCACCCCTCCACTTT.

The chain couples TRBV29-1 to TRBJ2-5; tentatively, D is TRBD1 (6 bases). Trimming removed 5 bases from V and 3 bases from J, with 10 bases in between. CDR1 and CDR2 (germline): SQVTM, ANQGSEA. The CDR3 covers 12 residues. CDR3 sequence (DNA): TGCAGCGTTCGATCAGGGGAAGAGACCCAGTACTTC. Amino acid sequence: CSVRSGEETQYF.

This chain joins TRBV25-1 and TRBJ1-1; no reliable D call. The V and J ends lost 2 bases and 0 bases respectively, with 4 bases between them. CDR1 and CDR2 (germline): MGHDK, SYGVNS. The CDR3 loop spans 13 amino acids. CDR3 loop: CASSERMNTEAFF. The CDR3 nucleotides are TGTGCCAGCAGTGAAAGGATGAACACTGAAGCTTTCTTT.

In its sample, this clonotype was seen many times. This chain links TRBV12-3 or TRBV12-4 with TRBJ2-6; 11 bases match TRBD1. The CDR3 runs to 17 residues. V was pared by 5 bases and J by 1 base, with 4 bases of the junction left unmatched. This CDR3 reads CASSHRDRGSGANVLTF. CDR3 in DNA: TGTGCCAGCAGTCACCGGGACAGGGGGTCTGGGGCCAACGTCCTGACTTTC.

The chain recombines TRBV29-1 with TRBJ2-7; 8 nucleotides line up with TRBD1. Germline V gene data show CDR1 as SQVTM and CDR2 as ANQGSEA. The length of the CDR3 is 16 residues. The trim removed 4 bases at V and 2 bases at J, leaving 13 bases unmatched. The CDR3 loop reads CSVGAPGGTGPYEQYF. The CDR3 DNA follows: TGCAGCGTTGGGGCCCCCGGTGGGACAGGACCCTACGAGCAGTACTTC.

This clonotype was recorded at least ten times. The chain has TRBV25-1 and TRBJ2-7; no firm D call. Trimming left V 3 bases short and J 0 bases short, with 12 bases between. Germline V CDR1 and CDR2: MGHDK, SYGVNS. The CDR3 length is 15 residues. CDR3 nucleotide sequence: TGTGCCAGCAGTGAGGCCGCCGGTAGCTCCTACGAGCAGTACTTC. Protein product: CASSEAAGSSYEQYF.

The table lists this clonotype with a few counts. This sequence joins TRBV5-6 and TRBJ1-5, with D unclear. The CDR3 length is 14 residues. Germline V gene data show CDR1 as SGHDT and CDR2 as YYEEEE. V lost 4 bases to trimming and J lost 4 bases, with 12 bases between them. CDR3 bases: TGTGCCAGCAGCCTGAGCCGAGCGAATCAGCCCCAGCATTTT. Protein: CASSLSRANQPQHF.